A selection of T cell receptor beta chains follows, all from one sample in a study of cytomegalovirus exposure and HLA in healthy donors. Clones were sequenced by immunoSEQ multiplex PCR, and TCRdb holds only the in-frame ones, with some missing. This sample carries 150,000 to 200,000 clones, around 80% of them seen once, and the ten largest clones take under 2.5%. Material: PBMCs. Receptors originate from a woman aged 25 to 45 in good health and CMV-seronegative. Each CDR3 is given with its conserved first and last residue.

>TRBJ1-2|TRBV7-2|14
CASSLAGQFYGYTF
>TRBJ2-3|TRBV27|16
CASSSRTGLGPDTQYF
>TRBJ2-7|TRBV7-9|12
CSSSGRKGEQYF
>TRBJ1-4|TRBV28|12
CATVATNEKLFF
>TRBJ1-4|TRBV27|15
CASSTTPDRSEKLFF
>TRBJ2-5|TRBV30|13
CAWRRGGKETQYF
>TRBJ2-1|TRBV28|16
CASPPHSRSSYNEQFF
>TRBJ2-3|TRBV27|15
CASSLRITHTDTQYF
>TRBJ2-5|TRBV7-7|15
CASSLAGRIQETQYF
>TRBJ2-7|TRBV28|14
CASIRGGAPYEQYF
>TRBJ2-6|TRBV4-1|17
CASSQVIGQLRANVLTF
>TRBJ2-3|TRBV11-2|15
CASGTSGVSTDTQYF
>TRBJ2-7|TRBV19|14
CASSKRGRLDEQYF
>TRBJ2-1|TRBV7-9|13
CASRTGWPNEQFF
>TRBJ1-2|TRBV28|17
CASSYPPGQGQSYGYTF
>TRBJ2-2|TRBV10-2|14
CASGDRANTGELFF
>TRBJ2-2|TRBV4-1|14
CASSQPGWAGELFF
>TRBJ1-2|TRBV28|12
CASSGGNYGYTF
>TRBJ2-2|TRBV11-1|15
CASRRQGTYTGELFF
>TRBJ2-3|TRBV19|14
CASSPDRGVDTQYF
>TRBJ2-1|TRBV11-2|15
CASSRRDSSYNEQFF
>TRBJ2-7|TRBV29-1|13
CSVEDYSSYEQYF
>TRBJ2-7|TRBV18|18
CASSPFGPTGVGIYEQYF
>TRBJ2-7|TRBV7-2|16
CASSAGPGQGDYEQYF
>TRBJ1-2|TRBV28|12
CAIRPGDRGYTF
>TRBJ1-2|TRBV28|11
CASSSPDPYTF
>TRBJ1-2|TRBV6-1|13
CASSLRQGDGYTF
>TRBJ1-3|TRBV5-6|14
CASSSGQGRNTIYF
>TRBJ1-3|TRBV6-5|15
CASSRGQGTGNTIYF
>TRBJ1-1|TRBV27|16
CASGGLPGQGDTEAFF
>TRBJ2-3|TRBV19|15
CASSPGQGAADTQYF
>TRBJ2-3|TRBV6-5|16
CASSYFTGASGDTQYF
>TRBJ2-7|TRBV27|15
CASSSPGTDSYEQYF
>TRBJ2-2|TRBV9|19
CASSVAPKPGLAGLGELFF
>TRBJ2-1|TRBV4-3|16
CASSQVRASEDNEQFF
>TRBJ2-1|TRBV27|14
CASRGQIDNNEQFF
>TRBJ2-7|TRBV27|14
CASSLYGGRSEQYF
>TRBJ2-5|TRBV29-1|12
CSVGGLAETQYF
>TRBJ1-2|TRBV28|16
CASSLLTGQGNYGYTF
>TRBJ1-4|TRBV14|14
CASSQVAVHEKLFF
>TRBJ2-1|TRBV5-4|18
CASSTGTSGVSSYNEQFF
>TRBJ2-2|TRBV7-2|15
CASSLVGVGTGELFF
>TRBJ2-7|TRBV30|14
CAWSSGGKVYEQYF
>TRBJ1-1|TRBV30|17
CAWTKPAQGIADTEAFF
>TRBJ1-2|TRBV4-2|12
CASSQDEVSYTF
>TRBJ1-1|TRBV6-4|15
CASRPGQGLGTEAFF
>TRBJ2-2|TRBV11-3|16
CASSRGLAGVAGELFF
>TRBJ2-3|TRBV9|18
CASSAGTSRVPSTDTQYF
>TRBJ2-1|TRBV5-1|15
CASTRTGGSYNEQFF
>TRBJ1-1|TRBV7-2|12
CASSLDRAEAFF
>TRBJ2-7|TRBV18|14
CASSTGTGSREQYF
>TRBJ1-2|TRBV28|15
CASSFRRTTNYGYTF